The 24 T cell receptor beta chains reported below all come from one sample, sequenced in a study of cytomegalovirus exposure and HLA in healthy donors. 60 Vbeta and 13 Jbeta primers were used in PCR. Some clones are missing from TCRdb's copy, which holds only in-frame ones; the method was immunoSEQ multiplex PCR. Of 90,000 to 130,000 clones in the sample, about 80% were seen once. The specimen was PBMCs. The source of these receptors is a man between 25 and 39 years old in good health and CMV-seropositive.

This clone was picked up one time. CDR3 sequence (DNA): TGTGCCAGCAGTTCCTCAGGGGATTTTAATGAAAAACTGTTTTTT. Amino acid sequence: CASSSSGDFNEKLFF. The rearrangement links TRBV6-5 to TRBJ1-4, with a tentative D call TRBD1 (6 bases). Trimming removed 4 bases at V and 4 bases at J, with 13 bases between. The CDR3 is 15 amino acids. Germline lookup yields CDR1 MNHEY and CDR2 SVGAGI.

This chain uses TRBV11-3 with TRBJ2-1, with D possibly TRBD2 on 6 matching bases. This CDR3 spans 14 amino acids. Germline CDR1 SGHNT, CDR2 YENEEA. V was cut by 5 bases and J by 8 bases, with 16 bases left in between. As DNA, the CDR3 is TGTGCCAGCAGCCCCCGAGCGGGCGGGGATGAGCAGTTCTTC. Translating it yields CASSPRAGGDEQFF.

V is TRBV7-2 and J is TRBJ1-4; D is unclear. V lost 0 bases, J lost 3 bases, and 8 bases lay in between. This CDR3 contains 15 residues. Looked up from germline, CDR1 is SGHTA and CDR2 is FQGNSA. The DNA of the CDR3 is TGTGCCAGCAGCTTAGCCGGGTACTCTAATGAAAAACTGTTTTTT. Translated: CASSLAGYSNEKLFF.

The rearrangement joins TRBV15 to TRBJ2-7; 10 bases fit TRBD1. J gave up 3 bases and V 4 bases, and 3 bases lay outside the gene matches. Germline loops: CDR1 LNHNV, CDR2 YYDKDF (reference sequence). This CDR3 is built from 14 residues. In DNA form, the CDR3 reads TGTGCCACCAGCACTCGGACAGGGGGCTACGAGCAGTACTTC. It is translated as CATSTRTGGYEQYF.

The V call is TRBV7-8, the J call TRBJ2-1; tentatively, D is TRBD1 (5 bases). The CDR3 loop spans 16 amino acids. CDR1 SGHVS and CDR2 FQNEAQ come from the germline V gene. V lost 6 bases to trimming and J lost 5 bases, with 20 bases between them. In nucleotides, the CDR3 is TGTGCCAGCAGTTCTGTTAGGGGCGGACCCCACAATGAGCAGTTCTTC. Its protein is CASSSVRGGPHNEQFF. The full variable domain, completed using reference TRBV7-8 and TRBJ2-1, is GAGVSQSPRYKVAKRGQDVALRCDPISGHVSLFWYQQALGQGPEFLTYFQNEAQLDKSGLPSDRFFAERPEGSVSTLKIQRTQQEDSAVYLCASSSVRGGPHNEQFFGPGTRLTVL.

The chain joins TRBV6-1 to TRBJ2-3; D is uncertain. Trimming shortened V by 3 bases and J by 2 bases, and 12 bases separated the two germline ends. This CDR3 comprises 15 residues. The germline V gene has CDR1 MNHNS and CDR2 SASEGT. DNA of the CDR3: TGTGCCAGCAGTGAGGCTCGCTCCCTCACAGATACGCAGTATTTT. Translation gives CASSEARSLTDTQYF.

V gene TRBV30 combines with J gene TRBJ2-5; D ambiguous. Between the trimmed V and J ends, which lost 5 bases and 2 bases, there was a span of 15 bases. The CDR3 covers 14 residues. Germline assignment: CDR1 GTSNPN and CDR2 SVGIG (reference sequence). In DNA form, the CDR3 reads TGTGCCTGGGGCTCTTGGGCCATACAAGAGACCCAGTACTTC. It codes for CAWGSWAIQETQYF.

The CDR3 DNA is TGTGCCAGCAGTTTACTAGGTGTAGGCGGGACAGGGGCATCCGAGCAGTACTTC. It codes for CASSLLGVGGTGASEQYF. The rearrangement links TRBV28 to TRBJ2-7; 10 bases agree with TRBD1. The CDR3 has 18 residues. The trim removed 2 bases at V and 6 bases at J, leaving 16 bases unmatched. The germline gives CDR1 MDHEN, CDR2 SYDVKM. Complete variable domain (other parts from reference TRBV28 and TRBJ2-7): DVKVTQSSRYLVKRTGEKVFLECVQDMDHENMFWYRQDPGLGLRLIYFSYDVKMKEKGDIPEGYSVSREKKERFSLILESASTNQTSMYLCASSLLGVGGTGASEQYFGPGTRLTVT.

The chain recombines TRBV28 with TRBJ1-2; the D gene is possibly TRBD1 (5 bases). Trimming took 6 bases from V and 0 from J, leaving 26 bases between them. The CDR3 is 19 residues long. Germline values: CDR1 MDHEN, CDR2 SYDVKM. DNA for the CDR3: TGTGCCAGCAGGGTTGTTAACGGGGGTGGGCGGATGACTAACTATGGCTACACCTTC. Residues: CASRVVNGGGRMTNYGYTF.

The chain links TRBV11-2 to TRBJ1-2; 8 bases map to TRBD1. V trimming: 5 bases; J trimming: 8 bases; junction bases outside the gene matches: 19. The CDR3 is 17 residues long. The germline gives CDR1 SGHAT, CDR2 FQNNGV. CDR3 DNA sequence: TGTGCCAGCAGCCTGTGGACAGGGCCTATGGGATTGGGAGGCTACACCTTC. Translation gives CASSLWTGPMGLGGYTF.

This chain links TRBV5-4 with TRBJ2-7; a weak D match, TRBD2 (5 bases). The CDR3 consists of 14 residues. Looked up from germline, CDR1 is SGHNT and CDR2 is YYREEE (reference sequence). V shed 2 bases and J shed 2 bases, with 11 bases lying between them. The CDR3 DNA follows: TGTGCCAGCAGCTTAGCGGCCCCACCCTACGAGCAGTACTTC. This translates into CASSLAAPPYEQYF.

V is TRBV19 and J is TRBJ1-2; D is unclear. The length of the CDR3 is 12 residues. Trimming removed 6 bases at V and 8 bases at J, with 13 bases between. The germline V gene encodes CDR1 LNHDA and CDR2 SQIVND (reference sequence). CDR3 in DNA: TGTGCCAGTAGATTTACCAGGTCCGGCTACACCTTC. Translation gives CASRFTRSGYTF. The whole variable domain, remainder taken from reference TRBV19 and TRBJ1-2, is DGGITQSPKYLFRKEGQNVTLSCEQNLNHDAMYWYRQDPGQGLRLIYYSQIVNDFQKGDIAEGYSVSREKKESFPLTVTSAQKNPTAFYLCASRFTRSGYTFGSGTRLTVV.

V is TRBV29-1 and J is TRBJ2-1, with D tentatively TRBD2 (6 bases). V gave up 6 bases and J gave up 10 bases, with 10 bases separating them. CDR3 length: 10 residues. CDR1 is SQVTM and CDR2 is ANQGSEA in the germline V gene. CDR3 residues: CSVTRGEQFF. CDR3 DNA: TGCAGCGTCACACGGGGGGAGCAGTTCTTC.

This chain uses TRBV28 with TRBJ1-2; D call uncertain. Germline CDR1 reads MDHEN; CDR2 reads SYDVKM. The CDR3 loop spans 13 amino acids. Trimming removed 4 bases from V and 12 bases from J, with 18 bases in between. The CDR3: CASSSPTPPEDTF. The CDR3 DNA follows: TGTGCCAGCAGTTCTCCAACACCACCTGAGGACACCTTC.

The chain combines TRBV7-2 with TRBJ1-1, with D unclear. The CDR3 extends over 13 amino acids. V was pared by 6 bases and J by 10 bases, with 18 bases between. Germline V gene lookup returns CDR1 SGHTA and CDR2 FQGNSA. CDR3: CASRPGVALGAFF. CDR3 nucleotides: TGTGCCAGCAGACCCGGTGTCGCGCTAGGAGCTTTCTTT.

V and J are TRBV30 and TRBJ2-4; D perhaps matches TRBD1 (5 bases). The CDR3 length is 15 residues. With 3 bases removed from V and 8 bases from J, the gap between germline ends came to 20 bases. CDR1 and CDR2 from the germline V gene are GTSNPN and SVGIG (reference sequence). The CDR3 region has the DNA TGTGCCTGGAGCGTCCCTGGGGCAGGGCGATACATTCAGTACTTC. Protein sequence: CAWSVPGAGRYIQYF.

The V and J genes are TRBV28 and TRBJ2-1; 8 bases align to TRBD2. The V segment lost 5 bases and the J segment 4 bases; nucleotides outside the gene matches: 10. Germline V gene data show CDR1 as MDHEN and CDR2 as SYDVKM. This CDR3 is built from 16 residues. The CDR3 region is CASSPKRGSWYNEQFF. In DNA form, the CDR3 reads TGTGCCAGCAGTCCTAAGCGGGGGAGCTGGTACAATGAGCAGTTCTTC.

The V and J genes are TRBV5-1 and TRBJ2-7, with 8 bases fitting TRBD1. The CDR3 contains 13 residues. Unmatched junction bases numbered 7, after V lost 5 bases and J lost 6 bases. CDR1 is SGHRS and CDR2 is YFSETQ in the germline V gene. CDR3 residues: CASSGTGTSEQYF. In DNA, the CDR3 is TGCGCCAGCAGTGGGACAGGCACTAGCGAGCAGTACTTC.

The genes are TRBV5-8 and TRBJ2-3, with TRBD1 identical over 11 bases. The CDR3 has 16 residues. CDR1 and CDR2 from the germline V gene are SGHTS and YDEGEE. V gave up 4 bases and J gave up 1 base; unmatched junction bases: 5. This chain's CDR3 is CASSTGQGARTDTQYF. In nucleotides, the CDR3 is TGTGCCAGCAGCACCGGACAGGGGGCCCGCACAGATACGCAGTATTTT. The variable domain in full, with the rest retrieved from reference TRBV5-8 and TRBJ2-3, is EAGVTQSPTHLIKTRGQQATLRCSPISGHTSVYWYQQALGLGLQFLLWYDEGEERNRGNFPPRFSGRQFPNYSSELNVNALELEDSALYLCASSTGQGARTDTQYFGPGTRLTVL.

The J gene is TRBJ1-1, the V gene TRBV11-2; D remains unclear. CDR1 and CDR2 from the germline V gene are SGHAT and FQNNGV. The length of the CDR3 is 13 residues. Trimming removed 5 bases from V and 0 bases from J, with 7 bases in between. CDR3 region: CASSPRVNTEAFF. The CDR3 nucleotides read TGTGCCAGCAGCCCAAGAGTGAACACTGAAGCTTTCTTT.

The chain links TRBV28 to TRBJ2-1, with D tentatively TRBD1 (6 bases). Trimming stripped 3 bases from V and 6 bases from J, with 12 bases between. The CDR3 is 14 residues long. Germline V gives CDR1 MDHEN, CDR2 SYDVKM. CDR3 sequence: CASSFSTGGNEQFF. In DNA form, the CDR3 reads TGTGCCAGCAGTTTTTCGACAGGAGGCAATGAGCAGTTCTTC.

The genes are TRBV7-9 and TRBJ2-7, with a possible D match to TRBD1 (5 bases). The CDR3 runs 14 residues. Germline V gene lookup returns CDR1 SEHNR and CDR2 FQNEAQ (reference sequence). V was cut by 0 bases and J by 5 bases, with 11 bases left in between. For the CDR3, the DNA is TGTGCCAGCAGCTTAGCGATTGGGGCCCACGAGCAGTACTTC. This encodes CASSLAIGAHEQYF.

This clone has only a few counts. J is TRBJ1-2 and V is TRBV28; no definite D call. The germline V gene encodes CDR1 MDHEN and CDR2 SYDVKM. V was cut by 3 bases and J by 7 bases, with 15 bases left in between. The CDR3 extends over 14 amino acids. CDR3: CASSFGFGGGGYTF. The CDR3 nucleotides read TGTGCCAGCAGTTTTGGTTTTGGTGGCGGTGGCTACACCTTC.

This clone was observed once. The chain links TRBV4-3 to TRBJ2-3; 12 nucleotides agree with TRBD2. Trimming at V came to 5 bases and at J to 2 bases, leaving 5 bases not matched to a gene. CDR1 is LGHNA and CDR2 is YSLEER in the germline V gene. This CDR3 spans 16 amino acids. CDR3 amino acids: CASSATSGGITDTQYF. The CDR3 DNA reads as TGCGCCAGCAGCGCCACTAGCGGGGGGATCACAGATACGCAGTATTTT.